This is a list of T cell receptor beta chains from one sample in a study of T cell changes during pregnancy in multiple sclerosis. Measured with immunoSEQ multiplex PCR; TCRdb has only the in-frame clones, and not every one. The sample includes about 73,000 clones, around 90% of them seen just once. The sample was peripheral blood, taken after pregnancy. The receptors derive from a female donor in good health, enrolled as a control in a pregnancy study. CDR3s include the opening cysteine and the closing phenylalanine or tryptophan. Fields, in order: D gene, clone size, CDR3 length, V gene, CDR3 protein. D genes are given only for firm matches. Clone size is given for some rows only: seen once, a few or many times, or a class if the clone is expanded.

D: TRBD2
size: .
length: 18
V: TRBV19
CDR3: CASSINLAGGGSTDTQYF

D: TRBD2
size: .
length: 17
V: TRBV4-1
CDR3: CASSQDTSGSNTGELFF

D: TRBD2
size: .
length: 15
V: TRBV9
CDR3: CASSVDGGEYNEQFF

D: .
size: .
length: 15
V: TRBV6-5
CDR3: CASSGGLATNEKLFF

D: .
size: .
length: 15
V: TRBV9
CDR3: CASSVGRKDGNTIYF

D: .
size: .
length: 18
V: TRBV7-2
CDR3: CASSLVGGLRTNTGELFF

D: .
size: .
length: 13
V: TRBV7-2
CDR3: CASSLDWATEAFF

D: .
size: .
length: 12
V: TRBV30
CDR3: CAWTVNTGELFF

D: .
size: .
length: 15
V: TRBV18
CDR3: CASSPPAAGNYGYTF

D: TRBD2
size: .
length: 18
V: TRBV5-4
CDR3: CASSPNPMWLAGGNEQYF

D: .
size: .
length: 14
V: TRBV6-5
CDR3: CASSYSGADQPQHF

D: TRBD1
size: .
length: 17
V: TRBV5-4
CDR3: CASSSYTTGTGDEKLFF

D: .
size: .
length: 12
V: TRBV9
CDR3: CASSVAGTEAFF

D: .
size: .
length: 15
V: TRBV7-2
CDR3: CASSSPHRAGTEAFF

D: .
size: .
length: 11
V: TRBV11-2
CDR3: CASSANYEQYF

D: .
size: .
length: 17
V: TRBV5-3
CDR3: CARSPLGGGIYQETQYF

D: .
size: .
length: 13
V: TRBV19
CDR3: CASSRGGVQPQHF

D: .
size: .
length: 15
V: TRBV5-1
CDR3: CASSLQGSMNTEAFF

D: TRBD1
size: .
length: 15
V: TRBV6-1
CDR3: CASSETGDRAVGYTF

D: TRBD2
size: .
length: 15
V: TRBV7-6
CDR3: CASSLALAGGETQYF

D: .
size: .
length: 14
V: TRBV10-1
CDR3: CASTKDRMNTEAFF

D: .
size: .
length: 15
V: TRBV7-2
CDR3: CASSLYGVVTDTQYF

D: TRBD1
size: .
length: 16
V: TRBV27
CDR3: CASSPRQGGGYSGYTF

D: TRBD2
size: once
length: 16
V: TRBV5-6
CDR3: CASSLALLLAADTQYF

D: .
size: .
length: 11
V: TRBV29-1
CDR3: CSVEGRGGYTF

D: TRBD2
size: .
length: 16
V: TRBV10-3
CDR3: CAISDRAGGPSYEQYF

D: TRBD2
size: .
length: 15
V: TRBV11-3
CDR3: CASSPASGLQETQYF

D: .
size: .
length: 13
V: TRBV13
CDR3: CASSLGPSGGYTF

D: .
size: once
length: 13
V: TRBV30
CDR3: CAWRTGANYGYTF

D: .
size: .
length: 13
V: TRBV9
CDR3: CASSHLEYNEQFF

D: TRBD2
size: .
length: 16
V: TRBV5-6
CDR3: CASSPIAGGPGYEQYF

D: .
size: .
length: 15
V: TRBV7-9
CDR3: CASSSRQAGKETQYF

D: .
size: .
length: 15
V: TRBV5-5
CDR3: CASSLGWQGTDTQYF

D: TRBD1
size: .
length: 15
V: TRBV10-3
CDR3: CAISERGQMNTEAFF

D: .
size: once
length: 16
V: TRBV7-2
CDR3: CASSSQGHDRWEKLFF

D: TRBD1
size: .
length: 15
V: TRBV5-1
CDR3: CASSVYRGTNYGYTF

D: TRBD1
size: .
length: 15
V: TRBV7-2
CDR3: CASSRRQGGSYEQYF

D: TRBD2
size: .
length: 14
V: TRBV5-6
CDR3: CASSLVAGTYEQYF

D: .
size: .
length: 13
V: TRBV7-9
CDR3: CASSLQEVYEQYF

D: .
size: .
length: 11
V: TRBV10-3
CDR3: CASTGSGDRTF

D: .
size: .
length: 13
V: TRBV13
CDR3: CASSLGRTPEQYF

D: .
size: .
length: 12
V: TRBV7-6
CDR3: CASSETSYEQYF

D: TRBD2
size: .
length: 14
V: TRBV7-2
CDR3: CASSPGAGADTQYF

D: TRBD2
size: .
length: 14
V: TRBV2
CDR3: CASKTRLAYETQYF

D: .
size: .
length: 14
V: TRBV9
CDR3: CASSSGILNEKLFF

D: .
size: once
length: 18
V: TRBV11-2
CDR3: CASSVNYRASSLADTQYF

D: .
size: .
length: 12
V: TRBV30
CDR3: CAWSFLDTEAFF

D: TRBD2
size: .
length: 18
V: TRBV5-4
CDR3: CASSRGLAGGSSTDTQYF

D: TRBD1
size: .
length: 14
V: TRBV5-6
CDR3: CASSSGQGYYEQYF

D: TRBD1
size: once
length: 16
V: TRBV5-3
CDR3: CARSQPRTGSNEKLFF

D: .
size: .
length: 15
V: TRBV2
CDR3: CASSHSVSRDYEQYF

D: .
size: .
length: 16
V: TRBV27
CDR3: CASSLSTTGANTEAFF

D: .
size: .
length: 14
V: TRBV19
CDR3: CASSIDRVNYGYTF

D: .
size: once
length: 16
V: TRBV11-3
CDR3: CASSSLGTGSTGELFF